Listed below are T cell receptor beta chains from one sample, sequenced in a study of control samples from healthy donors and cancer patients. Using immunoSEQ multiplex PCR, the repertoire was profiled, and TCRdb retains in-frame clones only, with some absent. The sample carries roughly 20,000 clones, 80% to 90% recorded once. Sequencing was carried out using PBMCs. These receptors all stem from a man aged 60 to 69 with colorectal cancer. Both conserved end residues are part of each CDR3.

v_call	cdr3_aa
TRBV6-6	CASSEGRNTEAFF
TRBV7-2	CASSLYGAGMGDTQYF
TRBV6-5	CASSLRQGTGANVLTF
TRBV3-1/TRBV3-2	CASSPHGEYGYTF
TRBV6-2/TRBV6-3	CASIPRQGTYTEAFF
TRBV5-1	CASSLGPGGGRETQYF
TRBV7-8	CASRPGRTQETQYF
TRBV24-1	CATSDLRESGYTF
TRBV2	CASSGQRATEAFF
TRBV7-2	CASSQGVGSYQETQYF
TRBV14	CASSKTGTLNTEAFF
TRBV4-2	CASSQEGAQGNEKLFF
TRBV4-3	CASSQEEVSPLHF
TRBV9	CASSAPGQGASTNTGELFF
TRBV30	CAWSSTGNQPQHF
TRBV6-2/TRBV6-3	CASSSPDRTDTQYF
TRBV19	CASRFAAGNTIYF
TRBV6-2/TRBV6-3	CASSYTGQGTASPLHF
TRBV2	CASGTVSYNEQFF
TRBV10-3	CAISETYSGNTIYF
TRBV5-8	CASSLAWETQYF
TRBV4-1	CASSHQGSYEQYF
TRBV7-9	CASSPRRDYYLANTGELFF
TRBV5-1	CASSVGQSVDGYTF
TRBV5-1	CASSLASEETQYF
TRBV6-5	CASSRVSNQPQHF
TRBV5-1	CASSRGQAYEQYF
TRBV6-1	CASSDDSLSYEQYF
TRBV27	CASSLGVGNTIYF
TRBV5-1	CASRRQRFNGYTF
TRBV27	CASSPSASLNTEAFF